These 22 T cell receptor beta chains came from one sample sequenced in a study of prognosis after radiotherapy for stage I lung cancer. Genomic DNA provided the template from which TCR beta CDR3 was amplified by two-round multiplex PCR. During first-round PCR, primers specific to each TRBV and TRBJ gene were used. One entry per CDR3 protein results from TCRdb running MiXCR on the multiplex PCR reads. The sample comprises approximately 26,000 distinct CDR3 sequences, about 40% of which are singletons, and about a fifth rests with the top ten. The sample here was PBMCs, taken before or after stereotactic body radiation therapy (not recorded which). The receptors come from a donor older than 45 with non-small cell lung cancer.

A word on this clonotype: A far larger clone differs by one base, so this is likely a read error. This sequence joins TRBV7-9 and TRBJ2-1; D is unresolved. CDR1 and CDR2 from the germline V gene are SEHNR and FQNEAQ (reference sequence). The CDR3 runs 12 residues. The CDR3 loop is CASSRRINERFF. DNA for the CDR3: TGTGCCAGCAGCCGCAGGATCAATGAGCGGTTCTTC.

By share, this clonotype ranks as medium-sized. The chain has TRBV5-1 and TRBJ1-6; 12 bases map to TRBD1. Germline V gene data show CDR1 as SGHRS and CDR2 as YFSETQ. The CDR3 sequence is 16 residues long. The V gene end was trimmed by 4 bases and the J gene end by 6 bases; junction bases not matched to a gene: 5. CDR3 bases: TGCGCCAGCAGCCAGGGACAGGGGGCGTTTAATTCACCCCTCCACTTT. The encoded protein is CASSQGQGAFNSPLHF.

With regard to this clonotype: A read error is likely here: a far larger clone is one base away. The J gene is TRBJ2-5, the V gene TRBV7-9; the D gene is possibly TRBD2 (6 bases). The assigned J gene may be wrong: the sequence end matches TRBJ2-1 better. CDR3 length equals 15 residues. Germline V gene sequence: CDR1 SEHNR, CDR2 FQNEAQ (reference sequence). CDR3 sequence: CASSSWNSGDNEQFF. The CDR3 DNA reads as TGTGCCAGCAGCTCCTGGAATAGCGGAGACAATGAGCAGTTCTTC.

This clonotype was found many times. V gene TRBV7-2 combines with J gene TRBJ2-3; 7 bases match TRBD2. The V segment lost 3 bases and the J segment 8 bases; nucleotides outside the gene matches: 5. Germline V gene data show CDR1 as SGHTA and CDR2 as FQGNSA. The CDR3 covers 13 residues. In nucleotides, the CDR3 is TGTGCCAGCAGCTTCCCGGGACTACCTACGCAGTATTTT. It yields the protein CASSFPGLPTQYF. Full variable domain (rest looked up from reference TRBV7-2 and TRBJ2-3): GAGVSQSPSNKVTEKGKDVELRCDPISGHTALYWYRQSLGQGLEFLIYFQGNSAPDKSGLPSDRFSAERTGGSVSTLTIQRTQQEDSAVYLCASSFPGLPTQYFGPGTRLTVL.

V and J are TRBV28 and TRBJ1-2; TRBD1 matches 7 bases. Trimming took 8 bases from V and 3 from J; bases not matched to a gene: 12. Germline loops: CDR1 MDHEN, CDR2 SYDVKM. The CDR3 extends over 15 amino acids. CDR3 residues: CASRRAGGGDYGYTF. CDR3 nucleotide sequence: TGTGCCAGCCGTCGGGCAGGGGGGGGGGACTATGGCTACACCTTC.

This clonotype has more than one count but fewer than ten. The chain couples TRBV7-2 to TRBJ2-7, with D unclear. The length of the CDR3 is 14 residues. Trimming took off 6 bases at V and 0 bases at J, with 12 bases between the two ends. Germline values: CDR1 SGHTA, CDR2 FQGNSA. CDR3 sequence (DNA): TGTGCCAGCAGTCAGAGGCGTTACTCCTACGAGCAGTACTTC. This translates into CASSQRRYSYEQYF.

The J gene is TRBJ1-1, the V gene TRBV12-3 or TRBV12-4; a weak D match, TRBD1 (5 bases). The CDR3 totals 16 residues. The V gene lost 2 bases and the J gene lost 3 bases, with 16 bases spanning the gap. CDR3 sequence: CASSLWFRGVDTEAFF. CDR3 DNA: TGTGCCAGCAGTTTATGGTTTCGAGGGGTTGACACTGAAGCTTTCTTT.

In DNA form, the CDR3 reads TGTGCCAGCAGTGAAGGTTCGGGGGGTGGACAGCCCCAGCATTTT. This encodes CASSEGSGGGQPQHF. The V call is TRBV6-4, the J call TRBJ1-5; TRBD1 is a possible D gene (5 bases). The CDR3 length is 15 residues. V dropped 3 bases and J dropped 7 bases, with 16 bases sitting between them. Germline V gives CDR1 MRHNA, CDR2 SNTAGT.

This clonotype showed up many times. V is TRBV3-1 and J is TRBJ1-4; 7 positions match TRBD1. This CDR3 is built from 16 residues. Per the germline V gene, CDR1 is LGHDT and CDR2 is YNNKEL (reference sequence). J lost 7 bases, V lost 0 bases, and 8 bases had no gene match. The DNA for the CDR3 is TGTGCCAGCAGCCAAGATCTCCACAGGGGTGGTGAAAAACTGTTTTTT. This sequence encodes CASSQDLHRGGEKLFF.

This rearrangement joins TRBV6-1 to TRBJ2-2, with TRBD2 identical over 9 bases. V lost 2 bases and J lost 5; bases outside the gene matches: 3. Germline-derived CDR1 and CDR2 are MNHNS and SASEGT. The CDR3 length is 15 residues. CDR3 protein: CASSELSGRTGELFF. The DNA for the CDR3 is TGTGCCAGCAGTGAACTAAGCGGGAGGACCGGGGAGCTGTTTTTT.

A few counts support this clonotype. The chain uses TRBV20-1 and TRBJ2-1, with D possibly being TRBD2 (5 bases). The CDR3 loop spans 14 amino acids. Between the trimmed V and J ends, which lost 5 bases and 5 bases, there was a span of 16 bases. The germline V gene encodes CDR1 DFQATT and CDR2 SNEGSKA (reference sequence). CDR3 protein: CSAGPDYRNNEQFF. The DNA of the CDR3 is TGCAGTGCTGGACCAGACTACCGAAACAATGAGCAGTTCTTC.

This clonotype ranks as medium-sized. Here the CDR3 reads CASSPGVGVNEQYF. Here the CDR3 DNA reads TGCGCCAGCAGCCCTGGGGTAGGGGTGAACGAGCAGTACTTC. The gene calls are TRBV5-1 and TRBJ2-7; tentatively, D is TRBD1 (5 bases). The V gene's germline CDR1 is SGHRS and CDR2 YFSETQ. The CDR3 contains 14 residues. Trimming took 4 bases from V and 5 from J, leaving 16 bases between them. The full variable domain, its missing parts supplied by reference TRBV5-1 and TRBJ2-7, is KAGVTQTPRYLIKTRGQQVTLSCSPISGHRSVSWYQQTPGQGLQFLFEYFSETQRNKGNFPGRFSGRQFSNSRSEMNVSTLELGDSALYLCASSPGVGVNEQYFGPGTRLTVT.

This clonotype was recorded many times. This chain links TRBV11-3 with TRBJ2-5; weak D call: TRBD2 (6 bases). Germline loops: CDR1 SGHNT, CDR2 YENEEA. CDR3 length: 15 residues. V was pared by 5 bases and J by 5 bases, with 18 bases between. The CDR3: CASSRSWGVGETQYF. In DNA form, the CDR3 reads TGTGCCAGCAGCCGAAGCTGGGGGGTCGGGGAGACCCAGTACTTC. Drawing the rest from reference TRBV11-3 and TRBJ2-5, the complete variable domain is EAGVVQSPRYKIIEKKQPVAFWCNPISGHNTLYWYLQNLGQGPELLIRYENEEAVDDSQLPKDRFSAERLKGVDSTLKIQPAELGDSAVYLCASSRSWGVGETQYFGPGTRLLVL.

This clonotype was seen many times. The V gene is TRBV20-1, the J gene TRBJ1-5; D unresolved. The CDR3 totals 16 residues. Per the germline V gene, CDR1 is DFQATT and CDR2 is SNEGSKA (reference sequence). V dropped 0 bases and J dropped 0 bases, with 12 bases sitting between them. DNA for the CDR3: TGCAGTGCTAGAGATCCGAGGCCATATAGCAATCAGCCCCAGCATTTT. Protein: CSARDPRPYSNQPQHF.

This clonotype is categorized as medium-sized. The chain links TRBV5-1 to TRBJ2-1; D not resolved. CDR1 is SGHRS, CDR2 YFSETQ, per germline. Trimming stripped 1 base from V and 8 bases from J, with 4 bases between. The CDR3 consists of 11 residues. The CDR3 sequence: CASSLFYEQFF. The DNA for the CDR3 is TGCGCCAGCAGCTTGTTTTATGAGCAGTTCTTC.

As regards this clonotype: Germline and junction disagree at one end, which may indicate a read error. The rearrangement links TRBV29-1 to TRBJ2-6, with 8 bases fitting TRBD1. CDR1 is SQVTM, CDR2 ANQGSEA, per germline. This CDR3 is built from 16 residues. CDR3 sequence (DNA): TGCAGCGTTGGGTGGTCAGGGGGCTCTCGGGCCAACGTCCTGACTTTC. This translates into CSVGWSGGSRANVLTF. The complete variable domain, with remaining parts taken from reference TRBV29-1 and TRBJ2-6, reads SAVISQKPSRDICQRGTSLTIQCQVDSQVTMMFWYRQQPGQSLTLIATANQGSEATYESGFVIDKFPISRPNLTFSTLTVSNMSPEDSSIYLCSVGWSGGSRANVLTFGAGSRLTVL.

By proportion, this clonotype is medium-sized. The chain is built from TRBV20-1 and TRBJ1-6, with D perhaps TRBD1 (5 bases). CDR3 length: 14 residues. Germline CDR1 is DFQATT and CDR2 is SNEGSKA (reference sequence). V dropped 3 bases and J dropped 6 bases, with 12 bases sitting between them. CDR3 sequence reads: CSASPTGFNSPLHF. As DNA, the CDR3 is TGCAGTGCTAGTCCCACAGGATTTAATTCACCCCTCCACTTT.

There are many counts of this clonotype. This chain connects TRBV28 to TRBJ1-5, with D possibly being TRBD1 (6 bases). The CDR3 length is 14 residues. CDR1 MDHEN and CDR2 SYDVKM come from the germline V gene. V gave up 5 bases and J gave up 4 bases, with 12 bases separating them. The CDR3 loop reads CASSATGLNQPQHF. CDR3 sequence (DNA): TGTGCCAGCAGTGCCACAGGGTTGAATCAGCCCCAGCATTTT.

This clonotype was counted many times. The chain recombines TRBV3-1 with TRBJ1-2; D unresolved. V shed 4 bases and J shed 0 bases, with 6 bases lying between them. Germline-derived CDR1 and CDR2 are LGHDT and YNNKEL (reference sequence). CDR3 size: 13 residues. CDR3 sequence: CASSPNPNYGYTF. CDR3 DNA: TGTGCCAGCAGCCCGAATCCTAACTATGGCTACACCTTC. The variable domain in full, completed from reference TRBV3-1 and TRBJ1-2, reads DTAVSQTPKYLVTQMGNDKSIKCEQNLGHDTMYWYKQDSKKFLKIMFSYNNKELIINETVPNRFSPKSPDKAHLNLHINSLELGDSAVYFCASSPNPNYGYTFGSGTRLTVV.

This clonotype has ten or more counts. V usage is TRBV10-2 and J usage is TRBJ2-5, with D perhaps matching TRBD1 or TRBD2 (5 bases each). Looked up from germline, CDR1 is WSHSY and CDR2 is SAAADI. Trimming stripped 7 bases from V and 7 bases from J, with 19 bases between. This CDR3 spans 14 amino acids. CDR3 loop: CASTHEGSVGTQYF. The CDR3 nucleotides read TGCGCCAGCACCCACGAGGGGAGCGTTGGGACCCAGTACTTC.

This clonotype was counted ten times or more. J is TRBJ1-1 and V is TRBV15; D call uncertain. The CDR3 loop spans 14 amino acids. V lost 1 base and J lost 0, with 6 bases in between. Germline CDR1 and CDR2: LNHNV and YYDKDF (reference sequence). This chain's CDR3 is CATSRGDMNTEAFF. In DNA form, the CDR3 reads TGTGCCACCAGCAGAGGGGATATGAACACTGAAGCTTTCTTT.

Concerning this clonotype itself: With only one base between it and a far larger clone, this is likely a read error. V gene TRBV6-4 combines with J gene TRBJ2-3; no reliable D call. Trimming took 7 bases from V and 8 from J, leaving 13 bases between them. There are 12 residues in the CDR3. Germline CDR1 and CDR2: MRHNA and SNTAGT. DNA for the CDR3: TGTGCCAGCACCAGAGACTCTGTTACGCAGTATTTT. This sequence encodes CASTRDSVTQYF.